This TCR beta chain was found in a study of lymphopenia after photon versus proton radiotherapy. The study's findings and limits: Authors raise, but do not show, better survival with proton therapy.

Turning to this clone: The antigen remains unidentified.

The V segment lost 4 bases and the J segment 4 bases; nucleotides outside the gene matches: 3. Germline V gene data show CDR1 as MNHEY and CDR2 as SVGAGI. The CDR3 has 13 amino acids. Profiling relied on immunoSEQ multiplex PCR, and the TCRdb table lists in-frame clones only, not all of them. The sample carries 25,000 to 35,000 clones, roughly 90% recorded once. This TCR derives from a woman in her forties or fifties with pancreatic cancer. This specimen consisted of peripheral blood, obtained from a patient treated with photon-based radiotherapy. The chain couples TRBV6-5 to TRBJ2-7, with TRBD2 matching 8 bases. The CDR3 is CASSWREEYEQYF. The CDR3 DNA sequence: TGTGCCAGCAGTTGGCGGGAGGAATACGAGCAGTACTTC.